This T cell receptor beta chain was sequenced in a study of a mutant IDH1 vaccine in newly diagnosed glioma. Study-wide context: Weeks 1, 3, 5, 7, 11, 15, 19 and 23 were when patients received their eight vaccinations.

Data came from immunoSEQ multiplex PCR; TCRdb stores just in-frame clones and leaves some out. This sample has some 120,000 clones, with 80% found just once. Per the germline V gene, CDR1 is MNHEY and CDR2 is SVGAGI. The CDR3 is 14 residues long. V was shortened by 0 bases and J by 4 bases, with 7 bases between the two germline ends. The time point was: week 11, during vaccination. Each dose of the vaccine consisted of 300 ug of mutant IDH1 20-mer peptide, with topical imiquimod. This clone was detected only once. The antigen is undetermined. V gene TRBV6-5 combines with J gene TRBJ1-5, with D hard to call. The TCR was taken from a middle-aged man with glioma. Material: PBMCs, obtained from a glioma patient whose treatment included an IDH1 peptide vaccine. Here the CDR3 DNA reads TGTGCCAGCAGTTACTCGTCAGTTAATCAGCCCCAGCATTTT. Protein sequence: CASSYSSVNQPQHF.